Below, 8 T cell receptor beta chains from the same sample are listed, as sequenced in a study of T cell responses to AZD1222 COVID-19 vaccine. Clones were read by immunoSEQ multiplex PCR, and TCRdb kept only the in-frame ones, dropping some. The sample lists over 150,000 clones; around 88% were seen once. Sequenced here: peripheral blood, sampled 28 days after the second AZD1222 dose. The receptors here all came from an adult who received the AZD1222 COVID-19 vaccine.

The V gene is TRBV13, the J gene TRBJ2-2; 8 bases fit TRBD2. The CDR3 length is 15 residues. After removal of 6 bases from V and 9 bases from J, the junction contained 12 bases not matched to a gene. Germline CDR1 and CDR2: PRHDT and FYEKMQ (reference sequence). The CDR3 DNA is TGTGCCAGCAGGCCCCCGGGAGGGGAGGTAAGGGAGCTGTTTTTT. This gives the protein CASRPPGGEVRELFF.

V usage is TRBV5-1 and J usage is TRBJ1-2, with 9 bases matching TRBD1. In germline, CDR1 is SGHRS, CDR2 YFSETQ. The junction had 5 bases not matched to a gene; V was cut back by 1 base and J by 4 bases. This CDR3 spans 15 amino acids. This CDR3 is CASSLSGQGGYGYTF. The CDR3 DNA sequence: TGCGCCAGCAGCTTGTCGGGACAGGGCGGCTATGGCTACACCTTC.

The chain is built from TRBV12-5 and TRBJ1-1, with D uncertain. Germline values: CDR1 LGHNT, CDR2 FRNRAP. The CDR3 is 13 amino acids. Trimming left V 6 bases short and J 6 bases short, with 14 bases between. CDR3 bases: TGTGCTAGTGGATTATTCGAAAGGTCTGAAGCTTTCTTT. Translation gives CASGLFERSEAFF. Together with reference TRBV12-5 and TRBJ1-1, the CDR3 gives the full variable domain: DARVTQTPRHKVTEMGQEVTMRCQPILGHNTVFWYRQTMMQGLELLAYFRNRAPLDDSGMPKDRFSAEMPDATLATLKIQPSEPRDSAVYFCASGLFERSEAFFGQGTRLTVV.

The gene calls are TRBV19 and TRBJ1-5; TRBD1 agrees at 8 bases. CDR3 size: 14 residues. CDR1 and CDR2 (germline): LNHDA, SQIVND (reference sequence). The J segment lost 4 bases and the V segment lost 5 bases, leaving 4 bases of the junction unmatched. The CDR3: CASSDTGGNQPQHF. DNA of the CDR3: TGTGCCAGTAGTGATACAGGGGGGAATCAGCCCCAGCATTTT.

This clone came up a few times. This sequence joins TRBV5-1 and TRBJ2-6, with D maybe TRBD1 (5 bases). Trimming cost V 4 bases and J 0 bases, with 20 bases left between them. The CDR3 covers 19 residues. Per germline, CDR1 SGHRS and CDR2 YFSETQ. CDR3 nucleotide sequence: TGCGCCAGCAGCCTACCCTTAGGGGTAGGATTCTCTGGGGCCAACGTCCTGACTTTC. It encodes CASSLPLGVGFSGANVLTF.

The chain employs TRBV7-9 and TRBJ2-3, with D perhaps given as TRBD1 or TRBD2 (5 bases each). Trimming removed 5 bases from V and 4 bases from J, with 13 bases in between. This CDR3 has 14 residues. The germline V gene has CDR1 SEHNR and CDR2 FQNEAQ (reference sequence). The CDR3 DNA follows: TGTGCCAGCAGCCAGGGCGGACTGCCAGATACGCAGTATTTT. Residues: CASSQGGLPDTQYF.

This clone occurred once. This chain joins TRBV7-9 and TRBJ1-6, with D maybe TRBD1 (6 bases). The CDR3 runs to 15 residues. V lost 5 bases, J lost 3 bases, and 11 bases lay in between. Germline loops: CDR1 SEHNR, CDR2 FQNEAQ (reference sequence). In nucleotides, the CDR3 is TGTGCCAGCAGCGCAGGACAGATCTATAATTCACCCCTCCACTTT. This sequence encodes CASSAGQIYNSPLHF.

The chain links TRBV4-1 to TRBJ2-7, with D maybe TRBD2 (5 bases). Germline CDR1 and CDR2: MGHRA and YSYEKL. CDR3 length: 13 residues. V lost 4 bases to trimming and J lost 6 bases, with 13 bases between them. CDR3 in amino acids: CASSRGPRVEQYF. The CDR3 DNA reads TGCGCCAGCAGCCGAGGGCCAAGGGTCGAGCAGTACTTC.